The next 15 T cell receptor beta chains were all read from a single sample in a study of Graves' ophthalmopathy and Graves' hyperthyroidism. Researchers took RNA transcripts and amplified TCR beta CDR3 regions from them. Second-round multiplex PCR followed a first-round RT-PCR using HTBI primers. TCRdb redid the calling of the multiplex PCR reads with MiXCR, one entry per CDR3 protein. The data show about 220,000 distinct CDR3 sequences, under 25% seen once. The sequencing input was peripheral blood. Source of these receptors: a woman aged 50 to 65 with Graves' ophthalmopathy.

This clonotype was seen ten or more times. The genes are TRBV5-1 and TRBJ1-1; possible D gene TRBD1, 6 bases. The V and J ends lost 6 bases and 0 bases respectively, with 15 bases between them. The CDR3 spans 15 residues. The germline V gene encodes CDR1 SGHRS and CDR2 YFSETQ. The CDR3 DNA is TGCGCCAGCACCCCGACAGGACCGATGAACACTGAAGCTTTCTTT. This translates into CASTPTGPMNTEAFF.

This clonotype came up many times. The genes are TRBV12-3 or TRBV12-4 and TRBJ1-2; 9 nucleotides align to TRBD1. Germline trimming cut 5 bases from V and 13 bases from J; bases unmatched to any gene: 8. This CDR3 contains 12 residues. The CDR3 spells CASSLRTGVFTF. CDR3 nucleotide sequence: TGTGCCAGCAGTCTGAGGACAGGGGTATTCACCTTC.

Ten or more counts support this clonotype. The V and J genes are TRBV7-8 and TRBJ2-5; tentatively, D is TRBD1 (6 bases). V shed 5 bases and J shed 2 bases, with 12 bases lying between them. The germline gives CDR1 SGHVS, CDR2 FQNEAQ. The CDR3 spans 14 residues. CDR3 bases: TGTGCCAGCAGCCTCACCCAGGGGCAAGAGACCCAGTACTTC. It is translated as CASSLTQGQETQYF.

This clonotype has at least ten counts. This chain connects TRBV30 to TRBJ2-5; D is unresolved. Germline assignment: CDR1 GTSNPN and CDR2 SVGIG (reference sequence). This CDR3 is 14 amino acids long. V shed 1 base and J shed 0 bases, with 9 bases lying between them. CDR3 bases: TGTGCCTGGAGTGAGGGAATGTACCAAGAGACCCAGTACTTC. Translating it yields CAWSEGMYQETQYF.

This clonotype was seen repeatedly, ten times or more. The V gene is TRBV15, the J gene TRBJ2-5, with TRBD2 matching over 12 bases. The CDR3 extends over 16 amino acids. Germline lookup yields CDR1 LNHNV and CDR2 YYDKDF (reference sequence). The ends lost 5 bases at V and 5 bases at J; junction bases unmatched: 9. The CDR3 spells CATSVTRLAGAETQYF. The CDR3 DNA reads TGTGCCACCAGCGTCACCCGACTAGCGGGAGCGGAGACCCAGTACTTC. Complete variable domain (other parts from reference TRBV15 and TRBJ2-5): DAMVIQNPRYQVTQFGKPVTLSCSQTLNHNVMYWYQQKSSQAPKLLFHYYDKDFNNEADTPDNFQSRRPNTSFCFLDIRSPGLGDTAMYLCATSVTRLAGAETQYFGPGTRLLVL.

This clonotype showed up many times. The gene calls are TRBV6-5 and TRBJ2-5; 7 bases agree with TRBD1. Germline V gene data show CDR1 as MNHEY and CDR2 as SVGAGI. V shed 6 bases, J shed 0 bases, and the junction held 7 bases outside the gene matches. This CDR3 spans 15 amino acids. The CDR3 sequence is CASRATGDNQETQYF. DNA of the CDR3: TGTGCCAGCAGGGCTACAGGGGATAACCAAGAGACCCAGTACTTC.

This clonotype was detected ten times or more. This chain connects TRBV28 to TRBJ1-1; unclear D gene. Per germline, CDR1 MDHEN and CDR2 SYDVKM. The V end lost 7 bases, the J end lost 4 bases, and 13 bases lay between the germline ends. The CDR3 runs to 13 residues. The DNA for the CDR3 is TGTGCCAGCACGGCAGTTTGGTCCACTGAAGCTTTCTTT. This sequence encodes CASTAVWSTEAFF.

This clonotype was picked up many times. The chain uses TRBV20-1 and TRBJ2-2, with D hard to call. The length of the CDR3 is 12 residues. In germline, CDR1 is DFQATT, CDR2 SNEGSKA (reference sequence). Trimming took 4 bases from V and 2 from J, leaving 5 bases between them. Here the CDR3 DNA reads TGCAGTGCTACCTTCAACACCGGGGAGCTGTTTTTT. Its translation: CSATFNTGELFF.

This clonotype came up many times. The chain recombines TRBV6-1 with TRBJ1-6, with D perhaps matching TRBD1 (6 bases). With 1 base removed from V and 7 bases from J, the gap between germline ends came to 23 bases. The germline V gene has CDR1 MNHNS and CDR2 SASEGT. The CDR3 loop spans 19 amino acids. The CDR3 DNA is TGTGCCAGCAGTGAAGGTCCCTTACTTAACAGGGAGCCCAATTCACCCCTCCACTTT. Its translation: CASSEGPLLNREPNSPLHF.

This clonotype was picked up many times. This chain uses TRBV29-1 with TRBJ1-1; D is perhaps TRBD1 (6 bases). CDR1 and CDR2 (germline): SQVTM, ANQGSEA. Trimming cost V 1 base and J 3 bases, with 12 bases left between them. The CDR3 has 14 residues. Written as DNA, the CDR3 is TGCAGCGTTGAAGTCGGGGGCTTAGACACTGAAGCTTTCTTT. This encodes CSVEVGGLDTEAFF.

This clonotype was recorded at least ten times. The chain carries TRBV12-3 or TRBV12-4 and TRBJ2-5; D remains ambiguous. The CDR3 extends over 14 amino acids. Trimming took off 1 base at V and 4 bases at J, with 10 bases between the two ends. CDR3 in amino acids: CASSLGGIGETQYF. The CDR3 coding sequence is TGTGCCAGCAGTTTAGGTGGGATCGGAGAGACCCAGTACTTC.

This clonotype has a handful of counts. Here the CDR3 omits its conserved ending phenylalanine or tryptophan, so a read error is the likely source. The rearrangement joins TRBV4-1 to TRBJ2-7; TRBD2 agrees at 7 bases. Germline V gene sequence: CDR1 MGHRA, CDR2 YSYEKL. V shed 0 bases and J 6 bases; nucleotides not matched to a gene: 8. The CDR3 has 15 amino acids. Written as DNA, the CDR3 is TGCGCCAGCAGCCAAGATAGAGGATTAGCGGGCGAGCAGTACCTC. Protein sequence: CASSQDRGLAGEQYL.

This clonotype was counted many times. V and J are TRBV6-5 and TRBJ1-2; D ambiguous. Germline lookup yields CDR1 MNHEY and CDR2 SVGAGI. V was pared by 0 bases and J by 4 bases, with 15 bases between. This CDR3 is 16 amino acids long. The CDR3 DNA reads TGTGCCAGCAGTTACTCGGTGGCGCCCCTCCCCTATGGCTACACCTTC. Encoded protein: CASSYSVAPLPYGYTF.

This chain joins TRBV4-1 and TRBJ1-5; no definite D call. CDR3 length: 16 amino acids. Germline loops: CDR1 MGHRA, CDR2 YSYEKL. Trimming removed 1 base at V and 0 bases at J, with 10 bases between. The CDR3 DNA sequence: TGCGCCAGCAGCCAAGCCGGGCATAATAGCAATCAGCCCCAGCATTTT. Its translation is CASSQAGHNSNQPQHF.

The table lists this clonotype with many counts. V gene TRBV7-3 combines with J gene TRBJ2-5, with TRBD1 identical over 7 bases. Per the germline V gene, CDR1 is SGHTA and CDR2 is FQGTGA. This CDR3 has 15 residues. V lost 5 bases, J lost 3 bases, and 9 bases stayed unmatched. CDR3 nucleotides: TGTGCCAGCAGCGAACCCGGGACAGAGAAAGAGACCCAGTACTTC. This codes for CASSEPGTEKETQYF.